The rows below give T cell receptor beta chains drawn from one sample of a study of T cells after posttransplantation cyclophosphamide. Here immunoSEQ multiplex PCR was the method, and the copy in TCRdb shows in-frame clones only, minus some. The table has about 24,000 clones, more than 75% seen once. The specimen sequenced was PBMCs. These receptors all stem from a woman aged 55-75 years with a blood cancer, CMV-positive, and with a related stem cell donor. Each CDR3 is given without its conserved first and last residue. The order of the fields is J gene, V gene, CDR3 length, CDR3 protein.

>TRBJ1-2|TRBV19|10
ASSGGLGGYT
>TRBJ1-5|TRBV27|12
ASSLGQGNQPQH
>TRBJ1-5|TRBV5-4|15
ASSLGTETYSNQPQH
>TRBJ1-1|TRBV11-2|10
ASSLTNTEAF
>TRBJ2-7|TRBV9|12
ASSVGNSGYEQY
>TRBJ1-6|TRBV2|13
ASRGTPSYNSPLH
>TRBJ1-5|TRBV19|10
ASTRGNQPQH
>TRBJ2-7|TRBV7-3|14
ASSLIAGTRIDEQY
>TRBJ2-5|TRBV5-4|14
ASSPTGTSGMETQY
>TRBJ2-5|TRBV6-1|14
ASSEWLAGGVETQY
>TRBJ2-7|TRBV7-2|15
ASSLAGLARGFYEQY
>TRBJ2-1|TRBV7-7|9
ASSSGDEQF
>TRBJ2-7|TRBV5-6|14
ASSFPGTSGGYEQY
>TRBJ2-2|TRBV5-4|13
ASSLGRANTGELF
>TRBJ2-7|TRBV6-5|14
ASSYSRLAGGGEQY
>TRBJ2-7|TRBV7-9|14
ASSFLWGDRVYEQY
>TRBJ2-3|TRBV1|17
TSSQDPLAGGFWEDTQY
>TRBJ2-3|TRBV15|14
ATSRPGLSSTDTQY
>TRBJ2-1|TRBV18|13
ASSPPAGLAEGQF
>TRBJ2-7|TRBV6-1|14
ASSDVLASRSNEQY
>TRBJ2-1|TRBV10-1|12
ASSPGTSNNEQF
>TRBJ2-1|TRBV9|12
ASSVQGASNEQF
>TRBJ2-1|TRBV18|13
ASSQKVASYNEQF
>TRBJ1-5|TRBV6-6|11
ASSYSTGQPQH
>TRBJ1-1|TRBV19|12
ASSIAGGKAEAF
>TRBJ2-7|TRBV27|11
ASRSPGAYEQY
>TRBJ2-3|TRBV6-6|10
ASSSIADTQY
>TRBJ1-1|TRBV16|14
ASSPTGGMGNTEAF
>TRBJ2-3|TRBV7-9|12
ASSPGTGSDTQY
>TRBJ1-3|TRBV10-3|17
AISGPQSPGASSGNTIY
>TRBJ2-5|TRBV7-9|13
ANRPLAGVGETQY
>TRBJ2-1|TRBV19|14
ASSIYSGSGGNEQF
>TRBJ1-1|TRBV5-1|12
ASSLVNRGSVAF
>TRBJ1-4|TRBV30|10
AWEPAGKKLF
>TRBJ2-3|TRBV5-1|16
ASSLAAGGNRGTDTQY
>TRBJ2-7|TRBV5-5|11
ASSPEDSTEQY
>TRBJ2-3|TRBV7-9|13
ASSLKGALTDTQY
>TRBJ1-5|TRBV5-1|13
ASSLVPGTTQPQH
>TRBJ2-5|TRBV7-8|14
ASSLEAQGGLETQY
>TRBJ1-1|TRBV19|13
ASSARTGRATEAF